These 13 T cell receptor beta chains were all obtained from the same sample, sequenced in a study of blood T cells in healthy people across ages (dated by TCRdb to the mid-2010s). The library was built by means of 5' RACE. Sequencing was performed on an Illumina HiSeq 2500. The second PCR ran for about 6 to 11 cycles and used a J-beta primer mix along with a sample-barcoded 5' primer. Starting from the raw public reads, TCRdb applied fastp trimming at Q25, assembled clones with MiXCR and retained in-frame beta chains. Every distinct CDR3 protein forms one entry, paired with its most common genes and DNA. This sample lists 700,000 to 850,000 distinct CDR3 sequences; roughly 50% were detected once. Roughly two fifths of the sample is in the top ten clones. The sample consisted of blood. These receptors came from a man at least 80 years old in good health.

The rearrangement joins TRBV7-8 to TRBJ2-3; 12 nucleotides match TRBD2. This CDR3 is built from 17 residues. The germline V gene has CDR1 SGHVS and CDR2 FQNEAQ. The V and J ends lost 5 bases and 4 bases, in that order; junction bases with no gene match: 10. The CDR3 reads CASSLRLAGVQADTQYF. The CDR3 DNA is TGTGCCAGCAGCCTGCGACTAGCGGGAGTCCAGGCAGATACGCAGTATTTT.

The rearrangement links TRBV27 to TRBJ1-6; the D is unclear. Germline values: CDR1 MNHEY, CDR2 SMNVEV (reference sequence). Trimming left V 5 bases short and J 0 bases short, with 14 bases between. The CDR3 totals 17 residues. CDR3 nucleotide sequence: TGTGCCAGCAGTGACCGACTCCTGAGCTCCTATAATTCACCCCTCCACTTT. It yields the protein CASSDRLLSSYNSPLHF.

The sample holds one count of this clonotype. This chain links TRBV10-3 with TRBJ1-5, with 10 bases identical to TRBD1. J gave up 0 bases and V 2 bases, and 4 bases lay outside the gene matches. The CDR3 sequence is 17 residues long. Germline lookup yields CDR1 ENHRY and CDR2 SYGVKD. Written as DNA, the CDR3 is TGTGCCATCAGTGAGACCCGGGACAGGGGTAGCAATCAGCCCCAGCATTTT. Protein product: CAISETRDRGSNQPQHF.

The chain couples TRBV29-1 to TRBJ2-1; 8 nucleotides line up with TRBD1. The CDR3 totals 14 residues. The V segment lost 7 bases and the J segment 4 bases; nucleotides outside the gene matches: 9. Germline CDR1 SQVTM, CDR2 ANQGSEA. CDR3 nucleotides: TGCAGCGCCCGCGGCGGACAGGGTTACAATGAGCAGTTCTTC. Translation: CSARGGQGYNEQFF.

The chain recombines TRBV4-1 with TRBJ2-5; the D gene is possibly TRBD2 (5 bases). The J call may be in error: the DNA end matches TRBJ2-7 better. The germline V gene has CDR1 MGHRA and CDR2 YSYEKL. This CDR3 has 14 amino acids. CDR3 region: CASSQGRLSYEQYF. CDR3 sequence (DNA): TGCGCCAGCAGCCAAGGGAGGCTCTCCTACGAGCAGTACTTC.

This clonotype occurred a few times. The rearrangement links TRBV5-1 to TRBJ1-1; TRBD1 matches 9 bases. V lost 7 bases and J lost 5; bases outside the gene matches: 6. The CDR3 sequence is 13 residues long. Germline V gene sequence: CDR1 SGHRS, CDR2 YFSETQ. In DNA, the CDR3 is TGCGCCAGCGGGACAGGGAGGGATACTGAAGCTTTCTTT. Translating it yields CASGTGRDTEAFF.

This clonotype has more than one count but fewer than ten. The chain couples TRBV3-1 to TRBJ2-5, with no clear D. The CDR3 consists of 15 residues. Germline CDR1 and CDR2: LGHDT and YNNKEL (reference sequence). V dropped 2 bases and J dropped 5 bases, with 15 bases sitting between them. DNA of the CDR3: TGTGCCAGCAGCCAAAACCCCATTACCGGGGAGACCCAGTACTTC. This encodes CASSQNPITGETQYF.

The chain has TRBV3-1 and TRBJ2-2, with TRBD2 matching over 15 bases. This CDR3 has 18 residues. The ends lost 4 bases at V and 4 bases at J; junction bases unmatched: 7. The germline V gene encodes CDR1 LGHDT and CDR2 YNNKEL (reference sequence). The CDR3 region has the DNA TGTGCCAGCAGCCTCGGACTAGCGGGAGGGCCGGGCACCGGGGAGCTGTTTTTT. Translating gives CASSLGLAGGPGTGELFF.

The chain carries TRBV9 and TRBJ1-6; D unresolved. V shed 0 bases and J shed 9 bases, with 10 bases lying between them. Germline CDR1 reads SGDLS; CDR2 reads YYNGEE. The CDR3 is 14 amino acids. The CDR3 reads CASSVEGGGSPLHF. CDR3 nucleotides: TGTGCCAGCAGCGTAGAGGGAGGTGGTTCACCCCTCCACTTT.

This clonotype was counted between two and nine times. The chain joins TRBV3-1 to TRBJ2-5; TRBD1 matches 7 bases. Germline V gives CDR1 LGHDT, CDR2 YNNKEL (reference sequence). The CDR3 totals 19 residues. V gave up 2 bases and J gave up 5 bases; unmatched junction bases: 20. The CDR3 DNA reads TGTGCCAGCAGCCAACAAATAATGGCGGCAGGGGGTAAGAGGGAGACCCAGTACTTC. Translating gives CASSQQIMAAGGKRETQYF.

Worth noting for this clonotype: This could be a read error, since a much larger clone is one nucleotide away. V is TRBV4-2 and J is TRBJ2-1; tentatively, D is TRBD2 (5 bases). The DNA end is a closer match to TRBJ2-7, so the J assignment may be wrong. Looked up from germline, CDR1 is LGHNA and CDR2 is YNFKEQ. CDR3 length: 14 residues. CDR3 bases: TGTGCCAGCAGCCAAGCGCGGGCTTTCAATGAGCAGTACTTC. Its translation is CASSQARAFNEQYF.

This chain connects TRBV20-1 to TRBJ2-7, with 8 bases that match TRBD2. The germline CDR1 and CDR2 sequences are DFQATT and SNEGSKA (reference sequence). This CDR3 contains 13 residues. Trimming at V came to 6 bases and at J to 1 base, leaving 5 bases not matched to a gene. The CDR3 reads CSADSGRSYEQYF. The DNA of the CDR3 is TGCAGTGCCGACAGCGGGAGATCCTACGAGCAGTACTTC.

This chain joins TRBV11-3 and TRBJ1-6; D not resolved. The V end lost 5 bases, the J end lost 8 bases, and 10 bases lay between the germline ends. The CDR3 sequence is 13 residues long. Germline loops: CDR1 SGHNT, CDR2 YENEEA. CDR3 residues: CASSGRVDSPLHF. The CDR3 nucleotides are TGTGCCAGCAGCGGGAGGGTTGATTCACCCCTCCACTTT.